One sample yielded the 15 T cell receptor beta chains listed below, sequenced in a study of graft-versus-host responses after intestinal transplantation. Clones were read by immunoSEQ multiplex PCR, and TCRdb kept only the in-frame ones, dropping some. The sample lists 99,000 or so clones, approximately 85% occurring once. Sequencing used PBMCs, obtained 255 days after intestinal transplant. Every receptor here comes from a human patient who received an intestinal transplant, so some T cells may come from the graft donor.

The rearrangement joins TRBV9 to TRBJ2-3, with D possibly TRBD2 on 5 matching bases. V lost 3 bases to trimming and J lost 5 bases, with 19 bases between them. The CDR3 runs to 16 residues. CDR1 and CDR2 from the germline V gene are SGDLS and YYNGEE. In DNA form, the CDR3 reads TGTGCCAGCAGCGCCCGCGGACTCAGCATAGGAGATACGCAGTATTTT. This gives the protein CASSARGLSIGDTQYF.

V usage is TRBV11-2 and J usage is TRBJ1-2; D not resolved. CDR1 is SGHAT, CDR2 FQNNGV, per germline. V was trimmed by 1 base and J by 7 bases, leaving 16 bases between them. The CDR3 has 15 amino acids. As DNA, the CDR3 is TGTGCCAGCAGCTTAGGTCCAGAATGGTATTTTGGCTACACCTTC. Protein sequence: CASSLGPEWYFGYTF.

V gene TRBV19 combines with J gene TRBJ1-2; no definite D call. The CDR3 is 13 residues long. Germline V gives CDR1 LNHDA, CDR2 SQIVND (reference sequence). V lost 7 bases and J 8 bases, leaving 17 bases between the germline ends. This CDR3 reads CASTIGRLRGYTF. CDR3 DNA: TGTGCCAGTACCATCGGACGGCTCCGCGGCTACACCTTC.

CDR3 sequence: CASSLNPGFDYGYTF. In DNA, the CDR3 is TGTGCCAGCAGCCTCAACCCCGGGTTCGACTATGGCTACACCTTC. The chain couples TRBV9 to TRBJ1-2; D is undetermined. Germline CDR1 reads SGDLS; CDR2 reads YYNGEE. Trimming stripped 4 bases from V and 3 bases from J, with 16 bases between. CDR3 size: 15 residues.

V and J are TRBV4-2 and TRBJ2-1; 7 nucleotides align to TRBD2. This CDR3 region has 17 residues. After removal of 2 bases from V and 7 bases from J, the junction contained 14 bases not matched to a gene. The germline gives CDR1 LGHNA, CDR2 YNFKEQ. CDR3: CASSQKTLTSPLNEQFF. DNA of the CDR3: TGTGCCAGCAGCCAAAAAACCCTGACTAGCCCTCTTAATGAGCAGTTCTTC.

This clone was seen once. The V and J genes are TRBV6-5 and TRBJ1-3; a possible D gene is TRBD1 (6 bases). Trimming shortened V by 2 bases and J by 2 bases, and 7 bases separated the two germline ends. Per the germline V gene, CDR1 is MNHEY and CDR2 is SVGAGI. This CDR3 is 14 amino acids long. This chain's CDR3 is CASSYGTTGNTIYF. The CDR3 DNA sequence: TGTGCCAGCAGTTACGGGACAACTGGAAACACCATATATTTT.

The rearrangement uses TRBV5-1 and TRBJ2-3, with 11 bases that match TRBD2. The junction had 1 base not matched to a gene; V was cut back by 2 bases and J by 5 bases. The CDR3 has 14 amino acids. Per the germline V gene, CDR1 is SGHRS and CDR2 is YFSETQ. The CDR3 DNA sequence: TGCGCCAGCAGCTTCGGGACTAGCGGAGATACGCAGTATTTT. Translation gives CASSFGTSGDTQYF.

The chain links TRBV5-4 to TRBJ2-7, with TRBD2 identical over 13 bases. This CDR3 region has 15 residues. Germline CDR1 SGHNT, CDR2 YYREEE (reference sequence). V lost 0 bases, J lost 3 bases, and 0 bases stayed unmatched. The CDR3 DNA follows: TGTGCCAGCAGCTTGGGGACTAGCGGGGGCTACGAGCAGTACGTC. Amino acids: CASSLGTSGGYEQYV.

This chain joins TRBV4-3 and TRBJ1-2; D is uncertain. The CDR3 extends over 15 amino acids. V shed 0 bases and J shed 2 bases, with 10 bases lying between them. Germline loops: CDR1 LGHNA, CDR2 YSLEER. CDR3 DNA: TGCGCCAGCAGCCAAGAGGGAAATATAAACTATGGCTACACCTTC. Its translation is CASSQEGNINYGYTF.

This clone was counted once. This chain joins TRBV7-4 and TRBJ1-6; no definite D call. Germline CDR1 is SGHVT and CDR2 is SQSDAQ. There are 15 residues in the CDR3. V shed 2 bases and J shed 3 bases, with 8 bases lying between them. CDR3 coding DNA: TGTGCCAGCAGCTTACGATCCTTCTATAATTCACCCCTCCACTTT. Translation gives CASSLRSFYNSPLHF.

This clone was observed once. This chain links TRBV7-9 with TRBJ2-1; 8 bases agree with TRBD1. Germline V gene lookup returns CDR1 SEHNR and CDR2 FQNEAQ (reference sequence). The CDR3 has 15 residues. J was trimmed by 5 bases and V by 5 bases; bases with no gene match: 8. The CDR3 reads CASSRQGSGDNEQFF. The CDR3 DNA is TGTGCCAGCAGCAGACAGGGGAGTGGTGACAATGAGCAGTTCTTC. The entire variable domain, with the rest obtained from reference TRBV7-9 and TRBJ2-1, is as follows: DTGVSQNPRHKITKRGQNVTFRCDPISEHNRLYWYRQTLGQGPEFLTYFQNEAQLEKSRLLSDRFSAERPKGSFSTLEIQRTEQGDSAMYLCASSRQGSGDNEQFFGPGTRLTVL.

J is TRBJ2-1 and V is TRBV2; unclear D gene. Per the germline V gene, CDR1 is SNHLY and CDR2 is FYNNEI. Between the trimmed V and J ends, which lost 4 bases and 8 bases, there was a span of 12 bases. The CDR3 is made up of 13 amino acids. CDR3 amino acids: CASSGYDIHEQFF. CDR3 DNA sequence: TGTGCCAGCAGTGGATACGACATCCATGAGCAGTTCTTC.

This CDR3 reads CAWSVLRTSGGSTDTQYF. CDR3 in DNA: TGTGCCTGGAGTGTACTAAGGACTAGCGGGGGTAGCACAGATACGCAGTATTTT. The chain couples TRBV30 to TRBJ2-3; 13 nucleotides align to TRBD2. There are 18 residues in the CDR3. V lost 0 bases and J lost 0; bases outside the gene matches: 6. Germline V gene data show CDR1 as GTSNPN and CDR2 as SVGIG (reference sequence).

The chain carries TRBV28 and TRBJ1-2; D is unclear. The CDR3 spans 15 residues. V was clipped by 2 bases and J by 2 bases, with 12 bases between them. Germline values: CDR1 MDHEN, CDR2 SYDVKM. Here the CDR3 DNA reads TGTGCCAGCAGTTTACCTCGTGGACCCAACTATGGCTACACCTTC. Translation: CASSLPRGPNYGYTF.

The CDR3 region is CASPGGAGEAFF. The CDR3 DNA reads TGTGCCAGCCCCGGGGGGGCGGGAGAAGCTTTCTTT. This sequence joins TRBV2 and TRBJ1-1; D may be TRBD1 (6 bases). The CDR3 extends over 12 amino acids. Trimming shortened V by 8 bases and J by 8 bases, and 15 bases separated the two germline ends. Germline assignment: CDR1 SNHLY and CDR2 FYNNEI.